This is a list of T cell receptor beta chains from one sample in a study of blood T cell repertoires in COVID-19. Measured with immunoSEQ multiplex PCR; TCRdb has only the in-frame clones, and not every one. The sample lists about 180,000 clones; 89% were seen once. Sequencing was done on a sample of peripheral blood. These receptors were taken from a man in his late teens or twenties who had recovered from COVID-19. The CDR3 runs from the conserved cysteine through the conserved F or W. The D gene is left open where the match is weak. Not every row has a clone size; where given, it reads once, few, many or a size class.

j_gene | v_gene | abundance | d_gene | CDR3aa | CDR3nt
TRBJ2-3 | TRBV19 | . | TRBD2 | CASSIGTSGRADTQYF | TGTGCCAGTAGTATCGGGACTAGCGGGAGGGCAGATACGCAGTATTTT
TRBJ1-5 | TRBV7-8 | . | . | CASSHPQGEQPQHF | TGTGCCAGCAGCCATCCACAGGGTGAGCAGCCCCAGCATTTT
TRBJ2-1 | TRBV10-3 | . | . | CAIEEVRETEQFF | TGTGCCATCGAGGAGGTTAGGGAAACTGAGCAGTTCTTC
TRBJ1-1 | TRBV11-2 | . | TRBD1 | CASSLGAEGQGAFF | TGTGCCAGCAGCTTAGGGGCGGAGGGACAGGGGGCTTTCTTT
TRBJ1-5 | TRBV28 | . | . | CASSLSGDVQPQHF | TGTGCCAGCAGTTTGAGCGGGGACGTTCAGCCCCAGCATTTT
TRBJ2-7 | TRBV6-2/TRBV6-3 | . | TRBD2 | CASSYYPVGEGDEQYF | TGTGCCAGCAGTTACTATCCGGTGGGGGAGGGCGACGAGCAGTACTTC
TRBJ1-5 | TRBV30 | few | TRBD1 | CAWSYETGGNQPQHF | TGTGCCTGGAGTTACGAAACAGGGGGCAATCAGCCCCAGCATTTT
TRBJ1-5 | TRBV15 | . | . | CATSRAGNNQPQHF | TGTGCCACCAGCAGAGCAGGGAATAATCAGCCCCAGCATTTT
TRBJ2-4 | TRBV4-2 | . | TRBD2 | CASSQTRGLAGLAKNIQYF | TGTGCCAGCAGCCAGACAAGGGGGCTAGCGGGATTAGCCAAAAACATTCAGTACTTC
TRBJ2-6 | TRBV18 | . | TRBD2 | CASSPRASGRTDFLGANVLTF | TGTGCCAGCTCACCACGGGCTAGCGGGAGGACCGACTTTCTTGGGGCCAACGTCCTGACTTTC
TRBJ1-2 | TRBV4-3 | . | . | CASSQEFNYGYTF | TGCGCCAGCAGCCAGGAGTTTAACTATGGCTACACCTTC
TRBJ2-3 | TRBV7-2 | . | TRBD2 | CASSQSSAGGGPDTQYF | TGTGCCAGCAGCCAATCGTCAGCGGGCGGGGGTCCAGATACGCAGTATTTT
TRBJ2-3 | TRBV7-2 | . | . | CASIKDWQDTQYF | TGTGCCAGCATCAAAGACTGGCAAGATACGCAGTATTTT
TRBJ1-1 | TRBV28 | . | . | CASTQGRDFEAFF | TGTGCCAGCACCCAGGGGAGGGACTTTGAAGCTTTCTTT
TRBJ2-2 | TRBV3-1/TRBV3-2 | . | . | CASSQDGGSRTGELFF | TGTGCCAGCAGCCAAGATGGAGGGAGTCGCACCGGGGAGCTGTTTTTT
TRBJ2-2 | TRBV18 | . | . | CASTDRRELFF | TGTGCCAGCACGGACAGACGCGAGCTGTTTTTT
TRBJ1-3 | TRBV5-4 | . | . | CASSLGQNSGNTIYF | TGTGCCAGCAGCTTGGGACAAAATTCTGGAAACACCATATATTTT
TRBJ2-3 | TRBV18 | . | . | CASSRGDFHTDTQYF | TGTGCCAGCTCACGAGGAGATTTTCACACAGATACGCAGTATTTT
TRBJ2-2 | TRBV4-1 | . | . | CASSHQTGLNQNTGELFF | TGCGCCAGCAGCCACCAAACAGGGCTTAACCAGAACACCGGGGAGCTGTTTTTT
TRBJ1-5 | TRBV27 | . | TRBD1 | CASSDRGLYQPQHF | TGTGCCAGCAGTGACAGGGGTCTATATCAGCCCCAGCATTTT
TRBJ1-5 | TRBV21-1 | few | . | CASSKYREGLSNQPQHF | TGTGCCAGCAGCAAATACAGGGAAGGGTTGAGCAATCAGCCCCAGCATTTT
TRBJ1-2 | TRBV28 | . | TRBD1 | CASRDGTVYGYTF | TGTGCCAGCAGGGACGGGACAGTCTATGGCTACACCTTC
TRBJ1-5 | TRBV19 | once | . | CASSIGREVGRQPQHF | TGTGCCAGTAGTATAGGGAGGGAGGTGGGGAGGCAGCCCCAGCATTTT
TRBJ1-2 | TRBV5-6 | . | . | CASSRWRAGNYGYTF | TGTGCCAGCAGCCGATGGAGGGCAGGTAACTATGGCTACACCTTC
TRBJ2-7 | TRBV4-3 | . | . | CASSQSRGRGEQYF | TGCGCCAGCAGCCAGTCGCGGGGACGGGGAGAGCAGTACTTC
TRBJ2-3 | TRBV27 | . | . | CASSSSSFGQAGTDTQYF | TGTGCCAGCAGTTCCTCTTCCTTTGGACAGGCGGGGACAGATACGCAGTATTTT
TRBJ1-2 | TRBV25-1 | once | TRBD1 | CASSVQGIGYGYTF | TGTGCCAGCAGTGTACAGGGGATCGGCTATGGCTACACCTTC
TRBJ1-1 | TRBV2 | . | TRBD1 | CASSEPPQGVGAFF | TGTGCCAGCAGTGAACCGCCCCAGGGGGTGGGGGCTTTCTTT
TRBJ2-2 | TRBV7-8 | . | . | CASSLAWTAYAGELFF | TGTGCCAGCAGCCTAGCATGGACAGCATATGCCGGGGAGCTGTTTTTT
TRBJ2-5 | TRBV13 | . | TRBD1 | CASSRQGAGETQYF | TGTGCCAGCAGCCGACAGGGGGCTGGGGAGACCCAGTACTTC
TRBJ2-5 | TRBV7-8 | . | TRBD2 | CASSIIAGGPGETQYF | TGTGCCAGCAGCATCATAGCGGGAGGGCCCGGAGAGACCCAGTACTTC
TRBJ2-7 | TRBV7-9 | . | TRBD1 | CASSSTGGDYEQYF | TGTGCCAGCAGCTCGACAGGGGGAGATTACGAGCAGTACTTC
TRBJ2-7 | TRBV14 | . | . | CASSALTYEQYF | TGTGCCAGCAGCGCCCTAACTTACGAGCAGTACTTC
TRBJ1-2 | TRBV19 | . | . | CASSMSAGNYGYTF | TGTGCCAGTAGTATGTCGGCAGGGAACTATGGCTACACCTTC
TRBJ2-1 | TRBV4-1 | once | TRBD2 | CASSQEENGRAYNEQFF | TGCGCCAGCAGCCAAGAAGAGAACGGGAGGGCCTACAATGAGCAGTTCTTC
TRBJ1-2 | TRBV6-5 | . | . | CASSYGGLGGYTF | TGTGCCAGCAGTTACGGGGGGTTGGGAGGCTACACCTTC
TRBJ1-2 | TRBV28 | . | TRBD1 | CASSSQYRGNYGYTF | TGTGCCAGCAGTTCACAATACAGGGGAAACTATGGCTACACCTTC
TRBJ2-7 | TRBV27 | . | TRBD2 | CASSPGLAGSRAYEQYF | TGTGCCAGCAGTCCGGGACTAGCGGGTTCCCGAGCCTACGAGCAGTACTTC
TRBJ2-1 | TRBV2 | . | TRBD2 | CASSLAGRSYNEQFF | TGTGCCAGCAGCTTAGCGGGCCGCTCCTACAATGAGCAGTTCTTC
TRBJ2-7 | TRBV5-1 | few | TRBD2 | CASSPISGSLSYEQYF | TGCGCCAGCAGCCCGATTAGCGGGAGCCTCTCCTACGAGCAGTACTTC
TRBJ2-1 | TRBV24-1 | . | TRBD2 | CATSDPGNSGRINEQFF | TGTGCCACCAGTGATCCCGGGAATAGCGGGAGGATTAATGAGCAGTTCTTC
TRBJ2-1 | TRBV12-3/TRBV12-4 | . | TRBD2 | CASSPSGMNEQFF | TGTGCCAGCAGCCCAAGCGGGATGAATGAGCAGTTCTTC
TRBJ1-6 | TRBV25-1 | . | TRBD1 | CASSEWTGGSNNSPLHF | TGTGCCAGCAGTGAATGGACAGGGGGCTCCAATAATTCACCCCTCCACTTT